This paragraph reports one T cell receptor (beta chain). The CDR3 length is 14 residues. V was trimmed by 2 bases and J by 2 bases, leaving 9 bases between them. In germline, CDR1 is SGHAT, CDR2 FQDESV (reference sequence). This sample was taken from a study of shared clonotypes between healthy human individuals. Sequencing used immunoSEQ multiplex PCR; TCRdb keeps in-frame clones, though not all of them. The profile shows 550,000 to 800,000 clones, about 90% of them singletons. Sequencing was done on a sample of memory CD8+ T cells from PBMCs. Subset of the sample: CD45RO+ cells pooled with CCR7-negative TemRA cells. The clonotype was recovered from a man aged 18 to 35 in good health. Some clones in this sample may be carry-over from other donors' samples. This chain connects TRBV11-1 to TRBJ2-5, with D hard to call. CDR3 in DNA: TGTGCCAGCAGCTTAAGCCTATTTCAAGAGACCCAGTACTTC. The encoded protein is CASSLSLFQETQYF.